Shown below are 16 T cell receptor beta chains from a single sample sequenced in a study of cytomegalovirus exposure and HLA in healthy donors. The PCR employed 60 Vbeta primers together with 13 Jbeta primers. Data came from immunoSEQ multiplex PCR; TCRdb stores just in-frame clones and leaves some out. The table includes around 100,000 clones, roughly 70% detected once. Material: PBMCs. The receptors were gathered from a woman between 45 and 65 years old in good health and CMV-seronegative.

The rearrangement links TRBV29-1 to TRBJ2-5; TRBD2 matches 10 bases. The CDR3 sequence is 16 residues long. Germline V lookup: CDR1 SQVTM, CDR2 ANQGSEA. Trimming at V came to 6 bases and at J to 2 bases, leaving 12 bases not matched to a gene. CDR3 sequence (DNA): TGCAGCGTAGGAAGACAGCTAGCGGGGGTTCAAGAGACCCAGTACTTC. This sequence encodes CSVGRQLAGVQETQYF.

This chain links TRBV5-1 with TRBJ2-1; 8 bases map to TRBD2. This CDR3 comprises 14 residues. V was clipped by 2 bases and J by 6 bases; unmatched bases: 4. Germline V gene data show CDR1 as SGHRS and CDR2 as YFSETQ. The CDR3, as DNA: TGCGCCAGCAGCTTACGGACTAGCTCCAATGAGCAGTTCTTC. This codes for CASSLRTSSNEQFF.

This clone has only a few counts. The V gene is TRBV27, the J gene TRBJ2-7; D gene ambiguous. V gave up 0 bases and J gave up 5 bases, with 5 bases separating them. CDR3 size: 12 residues. The germline CDR1 and CDR2 sequences are MNHEY and SMNVEV (reference sequence). CDR3 in amino acids: CASSLSGHEQYF. DNA of the CDR3: TGTGCCAGCAGTTTATCGGGCCACGAGCAGTACTTC.

V is TRBV2 and J is TRBJ2-3, with D possibly TRBD1 on 6 matching bases. The length of the CDR3 is 14 residues. V was cut by 11 bases and J by 4 bases, with 19 bases left in between. Germline V lookup: CDR1 SNHLY, CDR2 FYNNEI. This CDR3 is CAGSQNRDPDTQYF. The CDR3 DNA reads TGTGCCGGGTCCCAGAACAGGGATCCAGATACGCAGTATTTT.

This chain connects TRBV20-1 to TRBJ2-7; D gene ambiguous. Germline-derived CDR1 and CDR2 are DFQATT and SNEGSKA (reference sequence). Between the trimmed V and J ends, which lost 1 base and 3 bases, there was a span of 4 bases. The CDR3 is 11 residues long. CDR3 coding DNA: TGCAGTGCTAGAGTCAGCTACGAGCAGTACTTC. It encodes CSARVSYEQYF.

V gene TRBV6-6 combines with J gene TRBJ1-3, with D tentatively TRBD1 (5 bases). V lost 6 bases, J lost 2 bases, and 8 bases lay in between. The CDR3 totals 13 residues. Germline CDR1 is MNHNY and CDR2 is SVGAGI (reference sequence). The CDR3 here is CASSREPGNTIYF. CDR3 bases: TGTGCCAGCAGCAGGGAACCTGGAAACACCATATATTTT.

This sequence joins TRBV19 and TRBJ2-7; maybe TRBD1 (7 bases). Germline loops: CDR1 LNHDA, CDR2 SQIVND (reference sequence). V was shortened by 0 bases and J by 2 bases, with 17 bases between the two germline ends. This CDR3 contains 17 residues. CDR3 protein: CASSIDHAGTVAYEQYF. The CDR3 nucleotides are TGTGCCAGTAGTATAGATCACGCGGGGACAGTAGCCTACGAGCAGTACTTC. The whole variable domain, filled in from reference TRBV19 and TRBJ2-7, reads DGGITQSPKYLFRKEGQNVTLSCEQNLNHDAMYWYRQDPGQGLRLIYYSQIVNDFQKGDIAEGYSVSREKKESFPLTVTSAQKNPTAFYLCASSIDHAGTVAYEQYFGPGTRLTVT.

This sequence joins TRBV11-2 and TRBJ1-2, with a weak D call TRBD1 (5 bases). Per germline, CDR1 SGHAT and CDR2 FQNNGV. This CDR3 is built from 14 residues. Trimming took off 0 bases at V and 3 bases at J, with 8 bases between the two ends. In nucleotides, the CDR3 is TGTGCCAGCAGCTTAGAAGGCAGGGACTATGGCTACACCTTC. This gives the protein CASSLEGRDYGYTF.

The chain is built from TRBV7-9 and TRBJ2-7, with D possibly matching TRBD2 (6 bases). The germline gives CDR1 SEHNR, CDR2 FQNEAQ (reference sequence). The CDR3 is made up of 13 amino acids. The V end was cut by 6 bases, the J end by 0 bases, with 9 bases between. This CDR3 reads CASSPGGSYEQYF. CDR3 bases: TGTGCCAGCAGTCCCGGGGGCTCCTACGAGCAGTACTTC.

This clone was seen a handful of times. The chain joins TRBV18 to TRBJ2-7, with D tentatively TRBD2 (6 bases). Germline V gives CDR1 KGHSH, CDR2 LQKENI. V was clipped by 3 bases and J by 0 bases, with 15 bases between them. The CDR3 loop spans 16 amino acids. The CDR3 spells CASSPAGPFNSYEQYF. In DNA, the CDR3 is TGTGCCAGCTCACCCGCGGGACCTTTTAACTCCTACGAGCAGTACTTC.

J is TRBJ1-2 and V is TRBV7-9, with D perhaps TRBD1 (5 bases). Germline V gene sequence: CDR1 SEHNR, CDR2 FQNEAQ (reference sequence). The CDR3 is 14 residues long. Trimming stripped 7 bases from V and 1 base from J, with 13 bases between. This CDR3 is CASTLGGVNYGYTF. The CDR3 nucleotides read TGTGCCAGCACCCTAGGAGGGGTTAACTATGGCTACACCTTC. Full variable domain (rest looked up from reference TRBV7-9 and TRBJ1-2): DTGVSQNPRHKITKRGQNVTFRCDPISEHNRLYWYRQTLGQGPEFLTYFQNEAQLEKSRLLSDRFSAERPKGSFSTLEIQRTEQGDSAMYLCASTLGGVNYGYTFGSGTRLTVV.

This rearrangement joins TRBV10-3 to TRBJ1-3, with TRBD1 matching over 8 bases. Germline V gene data show CDR1 as ENHRY and CDR2 as SYGVKD. This CDR3 spans 14 amino acids. After removal of 10 bases from V and 2 bases from J, the junction contained 7 bases not matched to a gene. This CDR3 reads CASETGEAGNTIYF. CDR3 coding DNA: TGTGCCAGCGAGACAGGGGAGGCTGGAAACACCATATATTTT.

This clone was seen a few times. The chain couples TRBV4-3 to TRBJ2-7; a possible D gene is TRBD1 (6 bases). Germline CDR1 LGHNA, CDR2 YSLEER. Deletions cut 0 bases from V and 2 bases from J, with 11 bases between. The CDR3 consists of 15 residues. CDR3 in DNA: TGCGCCAGCAGCCAAGACAGCCCAGGGGCCTACGAGCAGTACTTC. It encodes CASSQDSPGAYEQYF.

Comments on this clone: Germline and junction disagree at one end, which may indicate a read error. The V call is TRBV7-7, the J call TRBJ2-5, with TRBD2 matching 13 bases. There are 17 residues in the CDR3. The germline V gene encodes CDR1 SSHAT and CDR2 FNYEAQ (reference sequence). The CDR3 DNA sequence: TGTGCTAGCAGCTTAGGTTTTAGGACTAGCGGGGGCGAGACCCAGTACTTC. Translation gives CASSLGFRTSGGETQYF. Complete variable domain (other parts from reference TRBV7-7 and TRBJ2-5): GAGVSQSPRYKVTKRGQDVTLRCDPISSHATLYWYQQALGQGPEFLTYFNYEAQPDKSGLPSDRFSAERPEGSISTLTIQRTEQRDSAMYRCASSLGFRTSGGETQYFGPGTRLLVL.

This clone appeared a few times. The V gene is TRBV10-3, the J gene TRBJ1-3; D perhaps matches TRBD1 (5 bases). Germline V gene lookup returns CDR1 ENHRY and CDR2 SYGVKD. V lost 2 bases and J 0 bases, leaving 8 bases between the germline ends. The CDR3 totals 15 residues. CDR3 protein: CAISERQLSGNTIYF. The CDR3 DNA follows: TGTGCCATCAGTGAGAGACAGCTCTCTGGAAACACCATATATTTT.

The chain links TRBV5-5 to TRBJ1-5, with 10 bases matching TRBD1. From germline, CDR1 is SGHKS and CDR2 YYEKEE (reference sequence). V gave up 2 bases and J gave up 3 bases; unmatched junction bases: 2. The CDR3 consists of 15 residues. CDR3 sequence: CASSLGTGANQPQHF. As DNA, the CDR3 is TGTGCCAGCAGCTTAGGGACAGGGGCCAATCAGCCCCAGCATTTT.